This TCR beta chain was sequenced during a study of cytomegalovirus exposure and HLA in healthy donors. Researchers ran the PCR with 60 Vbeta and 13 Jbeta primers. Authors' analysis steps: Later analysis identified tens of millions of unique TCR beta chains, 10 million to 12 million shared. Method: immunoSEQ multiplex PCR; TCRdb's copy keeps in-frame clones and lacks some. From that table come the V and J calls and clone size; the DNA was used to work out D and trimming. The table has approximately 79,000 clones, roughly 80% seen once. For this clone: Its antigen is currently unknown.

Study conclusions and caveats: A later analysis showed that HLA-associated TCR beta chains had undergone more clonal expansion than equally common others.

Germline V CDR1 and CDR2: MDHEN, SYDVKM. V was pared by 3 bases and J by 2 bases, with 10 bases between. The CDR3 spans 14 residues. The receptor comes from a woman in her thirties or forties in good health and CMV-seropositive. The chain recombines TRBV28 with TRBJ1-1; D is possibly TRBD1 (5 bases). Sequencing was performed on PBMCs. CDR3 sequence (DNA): TGTGCCAGCAGTTTGATAAGGGGAAACACTGAAGCTTTCTTT. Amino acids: CASSLIRGNTEAFF.